The 9 T cell receptor beta chains given below trace back to one sample, sequenced in a study of shared clonotypes between healthy human individuals. Data came from immunoSEQ multiplex PCR; TCRdb stores just in-frame clones and leaves some out. The table includes about 710,000 clones, 72% detected once. The sample consisted of memory CD4+ T cells sorted from blood. Indicated subset: CD45RA-negative fraction. Receptors originate from a woman in her thirties in good health.

The rearrangement links TRBV19 to TRBJ1-1; the D is unclear. The CDR3 extends over 15 amino acids. Germline CDR1 LNHDA, CDR2 SQIVND (reference sequence). The V and J ends lost 5 bases and 2 bases respectively, with 15 bases between them. The CDR3 region has the DNA TGTGCCAGTAGTCCCGGAGATTCTTTTAACACTGAAGCTTTCTTT. Protein sequence: CASSPGDSFNTEAFF.

J is TRBJ2-1 and V is TRBV5-1, with unresolved D. V was pared by 1 base and J by 7 bases, with 9 bases between. Per the germline V gene, CDR1 is SGHRS and CDR2 is YFSETQ. CDR3 length: 13 amino acids. The DNA for the CDR3 is TGCGCCAGCAGCTTGTATCGGTCTAATGAGCAGTTCTTC. Its translation is CASSLYRSNEQFF.

The rearrangement links TRBV6-5 to TRBJ2-3, with D uncertain. CDR1 is MNHEY, CDR2 SVGAGI, per germline. This CDR3 comprises 16 residues. V lost 0 bases to trimming and J lost 4 bases, with 14 bases between them. CDR3 coding DNA: TGTGCCAGCAGTTACTCGAACCCACCCCAAGCAGATACGCAGTATTTT. This gives the protein CASSYSNPPQADTQYF.

The CDR3 bases are TGTGCTAGTGGTTTGGTACTTCTCAGGGGGGAAGGTGAAAAACTGTTTTTT. This translates into CASGLVLLRGEGEKLFF. The chain is built from TRBV12-5 and TRBJ1-4, with TRBD1 matching 7 bases. Per germline, CDR1 LGHNT and CDR2 FRNRAP. V shed 0 bases and J 7 bases; nucleotides not matched to a gene: 11. This CDR3 comprises 17 residues. Full variable domain (remainder filled in from reference TRBV12-5 and TRBJ1-4): DARVTQTPRHKVTEMGQEVTMRCQPILGHNTVFWYRQTMMQGLELLAYFRNRAPLDDSGMPKDRFSAEMPDATLATLKIQPSEPRDSAVYFCASGLVLLRGEGEKLFFGSGTQLSVL.

The CDR3 bases are TGCGCCAGCACGGATTCCTACGAGCAGTACTTC. Translation: CASTDSYEQYF. The J gene is TRBJ2-7, the V gene TRBV5-1; D remains unclear. Per the germline V gene, CDR1 is SGHRS and CDR2 is YFSETQ. The CDR3 loop spans 11 amino acids. The germline V and J ends were trimmed by 6 bases and 1 base, with 5 bases remaining between them.

Only a few counts were recorded for this clone. This sequence joins TRBV7-9 and TRBJ2-1; D call uncertain. Trimming removed 5 bases from V and 5 bases from J, with 16 bases in between. Germline assignment: CDR1 SEHNR and CDR2 FQNEAQ (reference sequence). CDR3 length: 15 residues. The CDR3 region is CASSKQNDRNNEQFF. CDR3 nucleotide sequence: TGTGCCAGCAGCAAACAAAACGACCGAAACAATGAGCAGTTCTTC.

The chain joins TRBV28 to TRBJ1-5; D is perhaps TRBD1 (5 bases). CDR3 length equals 17 residues. Trimming cost V 7 bases and J 4 bases, with 23 bases left between them. CDR1 MDHEN and CDR2 SYDVKM come from the germline V gene. CDR3 DNA sequence: TGTGCCAGCACACGACAACGTTGGGGGGAGGCAAATCAGCCCCAGCATTTT. Translated: CASTRQRWGEANQPQHF. Filled out from reference TRBV28 and TRBJ1-5, the complete variable domain reads DVKVTQSSRYLVKRTGEKVFLECVQDMDHENMFWYRQDPGLGLRLIYFSYDVKMKEKGDIPEGYSVSREKKERFSLILESASTNQTSMYLCASTRQRWGEANQPQHFGDGTRLSIL.

V usage is TRBV7-9 and J usage is TRBJ1-2; no clear D. Trimming removed 1 base from V and 3 bases from J, with 9 bases in between. CDR1 and CDR2 (germline): SEHNR, FQNEAQ (reference sequence). CDR3 length: 14 amino acids. The CDR3 here is CASSLEWTDYGYTF. CDR3 sequence (DNA): TGTGCCAGCAGCTTAGAGTGGACGGACTATGGCTACACCTTC.

This chain links TRBV9 with TRBJ2-1; a weak D match, TRBD2 (6 bases). The V gene's germline CDR1 is SGDLS and CDR2 YYNGEE. V lost 2 bases and J 5 bases, leaving 8 bases between the germline ends. The CDR3 runs to 13 residues. The DNA of the CDR3 is TGTGCCAGCAGCGTTGGCGGGAACAATGAGCAGTTCTTC. This encodes CASSVGGNNEQFF.